Listed here is a single T cell receptor beta chain. Per germline, CDR1 KGHDR and CDR2 SFDVKD. The length of the CDR3 is 14 residues. V was clipped by 4 bases and J by 4 bases, with 10 bases between them. As processed by the authors: Reference gene primers were amplified, and this amplification served to estimate nucleated cell counts. Some clones are missing from TCRdb's copy, which holds only in-frame ones; the method was immunoSEQ multiplex PCR. V, J and clone size are taken as reported in that table, and D and trimming were inferred from the DNA itself. This repertoire shows about 260,000 clones, 80% to 95% found once; its top ten account for roughly 2.9%. This specimen belongs to a study of blood T cell repertoires in COVID-19. Those who participated ranged in age from about 18 to 95 years and resided in approximately 23 US areas. Donors were grouped by their self-reported clinical history. A PCR-confirmed or clinician-diagnosed COVID-19 case had contacted exposed participants within 2 weeks of entry.

The J gene is TRBJ2-1, the V gene TRBV24-1; a possible D gene is TRBD2 (5 bases). This clonotype originated in a man between 40 and 49 years old who had been exposed to COVID-19. Sample: PBMCs or T cells enriched from blood (not recorded which). The CDR3, as DNA: TGTGCCACCAGTGAGGACGGGGTGTACAATGAGCAGTTCTTC. Translated: CATSEDGVYNEQFF.